A selection of T cell receptor beta chains follows, all from one sample in a study of blood T cell repertoires in COVID-19. The method was immunoSEQ multiplex PCR; TCRdb's version includes in-frame clones alone and lacks a portion of them. Seen here are about 310,000 clones, over 75% observed once, and the top ten hold 6.5% to 9.5%. The material sequenced was peripheral blood. These receptor sequences come from a woman aged 45-65 years who had recovered from COVID-19. Both conserved end residues are trimmed from each CDR3.

j_call v_call cdr3_aa
TRBJ2-5 TRBV5-4 ASTPGPGDQETQY
TRBJ1-2 TRBV28 ASSWPQGPLSAAYGYT
TRBJ1-1 TRBV29-1 SVVAGQIGAF
TRBJ1-5 TRBV7-2 ASSFIGRDQPQH
TRBJ1-2 TRBV7-2 ASSLDAGGVSGYT
TRBJ1-5 TRBV6-2/TRBV6-3 ASSYAAGNQPQH
TRBJ2-7 TRBV7-9 ASSKKGQKDEQY
TRBJ1-2 TRBV28 ASSGTSPYGYT
TRBJ2-2 TRBV11-2 ASSLDTSAWELF
TRBJ1-5 TRBV2 ASSDRTGGDQPQH
TRBJ1-3 TRBV19 ASSALGVGNTIY
TRBJ1-5 TRBV4-3 ASSQDLFRQPQH
TRBJ2-7 TRBV6-6 ASSLRVGTRSPRPYEQY
TRBJ2-4 TRBV4-3 ASSPRQVRPENIQY
TRBJ2-7 TRBV5-8 ASSLFGGSGSSYEQY
TRBJ2-5 TRBV12-3/TRBV12-4 ASRFSQETQY
TRBJ1-6 TRBV15 ATSRDRTGHSPLH
TRBJ2-1 TRBV29-1 SVVPARPGRGYNEQF
TRBJ1-6 TRBV5-6 ASSLEAGNSPLH
TRBJ1-1 TRBV15 ATSRLAGQGYGTEAF
TRBJ2-7 TRBV19 ASGTSGRYEQY
TRBJ2-5 TRBV11-3 ASSLNSETQY
TRBJ2-5 TRBV10-3 AISESRAPTETQY
TRBJ2-7 TRBV27 ASSFADSYSYEQY
TRBJ1-1 TRBV5-4 ASSSNPKGIMNTEAF
TRBJ2-2 TRBV4-1 ASKSQGRGNTGELF
TRBJ2-5 TRBV3-1/TRBV3-2 ASSQARLAEETQY
TRBJ2-5 TRBV7-9 ASSPGGAETQY
TRBJ2-4 TRBV7-2 ASSPQVAKNIQY
TRBJ2-7 TRBV4-3 ASSQGRGPYEQY
TRBJ2-1 TRBV29-1 SVDSLGGGEQF
TRBJ2-7 TRBV9 ASSRDRESSYEQY
TRBJ1-2 TRBV29-1 SVEAGSPYGYT
TRBJ2-1 TRBV5-1 ASSITTSGAYNEQF
TRBJ2-1 TRBV11-2 ASSPIAGGPINEQF
TRBJ1-4 TRBV4-1 ASSQYLGHEKLF
TRBJ1-2 TRBV5-1 ASSLQQGAVYGYT
TRBJ2-1 TRBV10-1 ASSLSGQINEQF
TRBJ1-1 TRBV5-1 ASSLAGSEAF
TRBJ1-2 TRBV9 ASSPPGGNYGYT
TRBJ1-2 TRBV28 ASSLHRGLGYT
TRBJ2-7 TRBV6-7 ASSYPTSGRETYEQY
TRBJ1-2 TRBV19 ASSIYDGGYT
TRBJ2-1 TRBV7-6 ASSPNDRASEQF
TRBJ2-1 TRBV28 ASSSPGNEQF
TRBJ2-5 TRBV6-2/TRBV6-3 ASSYRLAGETQY
TRBJ1-6 TRBV20-1 SASRSNSPLH
TRBJ2-1 TRBV24-1 ATSDPGGGEQF
TRBJ2-2 TRBV3-1/TRBV3-2 ASSQDLTGAGELF
TRBJ1-4 TRBV2 ASSEAPGGAYEKLF
TRBJ2-7 TRBV4-3 ASSQEGAEPIYEQY